The 25 T cell receptor beta chains below come from one sample, sequenced in a study of shared clonotypes between healthy human individuals. Produced via immunoSEQ multiplex PCR; TCRdb's table is partial and in-frame only. The table has some 2.1 million clones, roughly 94% seen once; the top ten hold 0.1% to 0.15%. The specimen was naive CD4+ T cells sorted from blood. Documented subset: CD45RA+ positively selected. Every receptor here comes from a man aged 18 to 35 in good health.

The V call is TRBV27, the J call TRBJ1-2; 7 bases fit TRBD1. This CDR3 comprises 12 residues. Germline loops: CDR1 MNHEY, CDR2 SMNVEV (reference sequence). The V and J ends lost 6 bases and 8 bases, in that order; junction bases with no gene match: 6. CDR3 loop: CASRPYRGGYTF. The DNA of the CDR3 is TGTGCCAGCAGGCCCTACAGGGGCGGCTACACCTTC.

Concerning this clone itself: Other DNA sequences of this sample code for an identical CDR3. The rearrangement joins TRBV5-1 to TRBJ2-1, with 7 nucleotides matching TRBD2. The germline CDR1 and CDR2 sequences are SGHRS and YFSETQ. The CDR3 extends over 12 amino acids. The V gene end was trimmed by 5 bases and the J gene end by 10 bases; junction bases not matched to a gene: 6. In DNA, the CDR3 is TGCGCCAGCAGTTCCGGACTAGACGAGCAGTTCTTC. It translates to CASSSGLDEQFF. The full variable domain, completed using reference TRBV5-1 and TRBJ2-1, is KAGVTQTPRYLIKTRGQQVTLSCSPISGHRSVSWYQQTPGQGLQFLFEYFSETQRNKGNFPGRFSGRQFSNSRSEMNVSTLELGDSALYLCASSSGLDEQFFGPGTRLTVL.

J is TRBJ2-5 and V is TRBV18, with D perhaps given as TRBD1 or TRBD2 (5 bases each). CDR1 is KGHSH and CDR2 is LQKENI in the germline V gene. Trimming took 3 bases from V and 4 from J, leaving 18 bases between them. This CDR3 is 16 amino acids long. CDR3 bases: TGTGCCAGCTCACCTCTGGGACCGACGTCGTCAGAGACCCAGTACTTC. Amino acids: CASSPLGPTSSETQYF.

The chain has TRBV6-6 and TRBJ1-1; no clear D. Germline assignment: CDR1 MNHNY and CDR2 SVGAGI (reference sequence). This CDR3 spans 16 amino acids. Trimming shortened V by 0 bases and J by 13 bases, and 24 bases separated the two germline ends. CDR3 in DNA: TGTGCCAGCAGTTACTCGATTTCGGGTCAGCAAATAGAGGGTTTCTTT. It encodes CASSYSISGQQIEGFF.

The chain employs TRBV6-6 and TRBJ2-7; 10 bases fit TRBD1. Germline trimming cut 8 bases from V and 3 bases from J; bases unmatched to any gene: 10. The CDR3 has 15 residues. Germline loops: CDR1 MNHNY, CDR2 SVGAGI (reference sequence). The CDR3: CASVYRDRGSYEQYF. In DNA, the CDR3 is TGTGCCAGCGTATACCGGGACAGGGGTAGCTACGAGCAGTACTTC.

The V call is TRBV5-1, the J call TRBJ1-2; possible D gene TRBD1, 6 bases. Trimming removed 4 bases from V and 4 bases from J, with 20 bases in between. The CDR3 has 16 amino acids. Germline CDR1 is SGHRS and CDR2 is YFSETQ. The CDR3: CASSRSPGQTAYGYTF. The CDR3 DNA sequence: TGCGCCAGCAGCCGGAGCCCCGGACAGACTGCCTATGGCTACACCTTC.

The chain carries TRBV19 and TRBJ2-3, with 12 bases matching TRBD2. Germline loops: CDR1 LNHDA, CDR2 SQIVND (reference sequence). Germline trimming cut 7 bases from V and 2 bases from J; bases unmatched to any gene: 7. The CDR3 totals 16 residues. The CDR3: CASIMTSGSPTDTQYF. In DNA, the CDR3 is TGTGCCAGTATCATGACTAGCGGGAGTCCCACAGATACGCAGTATTTT.

The rearrangement links TRBV7-9 to TRBJ2-7, with D maybe TRBD1 (5 bases). The V gene's germline CDR1 is SEHNR and CDR2 FQNEAQ (reference sequence). V was cut by 5 bases and J by 1 base, with 12 bases left in between. The CDR3 runs 14 residues. CDR3 in DNA: TGTGCCAGCAGCGCAGGACACCCTTCCTACGAGCAGTACTTC. Translating it yields CASSAGHPSYEQYF.

V gene TRBV10-2 combines with J gene TRBJ2-3; D ambiguous. The V gene's germline CDR1 is WSHSY and CDR2 SAAADI. CDR3 length equals 15 residues. Deletions cut 3 bases from V and 0 bases from J, with 10 bases between. CDR3 nucleotides: TGCGCCAGCAGTGACATCTTCTCTAGCACAGATACGCAGTATTTT. Protein product: CASSDIFSSTDTQYF.

The genes are TRBV7-9 and TRBJ1-2, with a possible D match to TRBD1 (5 bases). The germline V gene encodes CDR1 SEHNR and CDR2 FQNEAQ (reference sequence). Trimming pared 5 bases from V and 7 bases from J, leaving 11 bases between. The CDR3 loop spans 12 amino acids. CDR3 sequence: CASSQQGFGYTF. The CDR3 bases are TGTGCCAGCAGCCAGCAGGGATTTGGCTACACCTTC.

V usage is TRBV7-2 and J usage is TRBJ2-2; a possible D gene is TRBD2 (5 bases). Germline V lookup: CDR1 SGHTA, CDR2 FQGNSA. Trimming shortened V by 6 bases and J by 5 bases, and 10 bases separated the two germline ends. The CDR3 contains 13 residues. This chain's CDR3 is CASRSPGTGELFF. In DNA form, the CDR3 reads TGTGCCAGCAGATCCCCGGGGACCGGGGAGCTGTTTTTT.

Concerning this clone: Other DNA sequences within the sample encode an identical CDR3. V gene TRBV19 combines with J gene TRBJ2-7; TRBD1 might be the D (5 bases). The CDR3 extends over 13 amino acids. Germline lookup yields CDR1 LNHDA and CDR2 SQIVND (reference sequence). V lost 3 bases, J lost 3 bases, and 9 bases lay in between. The CDR3 DNA reads TGTGCCAGTAGTATGGGTCAGGGCTACGAGCAGTACTTC. Its protein product is CASSMGQGYEQYF. Full variable domain (missing parts from reference TRBV19 and TRBJ2-7): DGGITQSPKYLFRKEGQNVTLSCEQNLNHDAMYWYRQDPGQGLRLIYYSQIVNDFQKGDIAEGYSVSREKKESFPLTVTSAQKNPTAFYLCASSMGQGYEQYFGPGTRLTVT.

This chain uses TRBV6-5 with TRBJ1-1, with D hard to call. Germline values: CDR1 MNHEY, CDR2 SVGAGI. V shed 5 bases and J shed 1 base, with 14 bases lying between them. The length of the CDR3 is 15 residues. The CDR3 coding sequence is TGTGCCAGCAGTCTTACCTCGTACTCGAACACTGAAGCTTTCTTT. Protein sequence: CASSLTSYSNTEAFF.

V usage is TRBV9 and J usage is TRBJ2-7, with a tentative D call TRBD2 (5 bases). CDR3 length equals 14 residues. V gave up 0 bases and J gave up 6 bases, with 13 bases separating them. Per the germline V gene, CDR1 is SGDLS and CDR2 is YYNGEE. As DNA, the CDR3 is TGTGCCAGCAGCGTAGCGGGGAATTCAATCGAGCAGTACTTC. Protein sequence: CASSVAGNSIEQYF.

The chain joins TRBV10-3 to TRBJ1-1; D is ambiguous. Trimming removed 0 bases at V and 3 bases at J, with 14 bases between. Germline CDR1 reads ENHRY; CDR2 reads SYGVKD. The CDR3 is made up of 16 amino acids. For the CDR3, the DNA is TGTGCCATCAGTGAGTCCTCACCGGGGAGATACACTGAAGCTTTCTTT. It codes for CAISESSPGRYTEAFF.

The chain links TRBV4-1 to TRBJ2-7; TRBD1 matches 7 bases. CDR1 is MGHRA, CDR2 YSYEKL, per germline. The CDR3 sequence is 17 residues long. The junction had 13 bases not matched to a gene; V was cut back by 1 base and J by 4 bases. The chain's CDR3 is CASSQVPPGRGPYEQYF. The CDR3 region has the DNA TGCGCCAGCAGCCAAGTCCCACCTGGAAGGGGGCCGTACGAGCAGTACTTC.

This chain connects TRBV5-1 to TRBJ2-2, with 8 bases lining up with TRBD1. J lost 1 base, V lost 6 bases, and 5 bases had no gene match. Germline V gene sequence: CDR1 SGHRS, CDR2 YFSETQ. This CDR3 spans 15 amino acids. DNA of the CDR3: TGCGCCAGCAACCCCGGGACAGGGAACACCGGGGAGCTGTTTTTT. Encoded protein: CASNPGTGNTGELFF.

J is TRBJ2-2 and V is TRBV11-2; TRBD2 agrees at 9 bases. V was clipped by 3 bases and J by 4 bases; unmatched bases: 12. The CDR3 contains 18 residues. The germline CDR1 and CDR2 sequences are SGHAT and FQNNGV. As DNA, the CDR3 is TGTGCCAGCAGCTTTTCGGCGGGAGGGCCTCGCGGCACCGGGGAGCTGTTTTTT. Translated: CASSFSAGGPRGTGELFF.

This chain connects TRBV4-2 to TRBJ2-1; a weak D match, TRBD2 (5 bases). The CDR3 contains 12 residues. Trimming removed 4 bases at V and 6 bases at J, with 7 bases between. Germline assignment: CDR1 LGHNA and CDR2 YNFKEQ. CDR3: CASSPGSNEQFF. DNA for the CDR3: TGTGCCAGCAGCCCGGGGAGCAATGAGCAGTTCTTC.

The chain combines TRBV6-6 with TRBJ2-1, with TRBD2 matching 10 bases. The V gene end was trimmed by 3 bases and the J gene end by 4 bases; junction bases not matched to a gene: 6. CDR1 and CDR2 from the germline V gene are MNHNY and SVGAGI (reference sequence). The CDR3 consists of 16 residues. CDR3 in DNA: TGTGCCAGCAGTTATTTGGTAGCGGGGGGATACAATGAGCAGTTCTTC. Its translation: CASSYLVAGGYNEQFF.

The rearrangement links TRBV5-1 to TRBJ1-2; perhaps TRBD1 as D (6 bases). V was clipped by 4 bases and J by 1 base, with 14 bases between them. The CDR3 is made up of 15 amino acids. The germline CDR1 and CDR2 sequences are SGHRS and YFSETQ. The CDR3 DNA is TGCGCCAGCAGCCCCGTTAGGACAGATAACTATGGCTACACCTTC. Residues: CASSPVRTDNYGYTF.

V usage is TRBV15 and J usage is TRBJ2-3; D is possibly TRBD2 (5 bases). The CDR3 has 15 residues. V was cut by 3 bases and J by 2 bases, with 12 bases left in between. CDR1 and CDR2 from the germline V gene are LNHNV and YYDKDF (reference sequence). CDR3 coding DNA: TGTGCCACCAGCAGTCAGCCGGGGTCCACAGATACGCAGTATTTT. This encodes CATSSQPGSTDTQYF.

V usage is TRBV11-2 and J usage is TRBJ1-1, with D possibly TRBD1 on 5 matching bases. The CDR3 has 16 amino acids. The germline V gene encodes CDR1 SGHAT and CDR2 FQNNGV. With 4 bases removed from V and 2 bases from J, the gap between germline ends came to 17 bases. CDR3 in DNA: TGTGCCAGCAGCTCTTTCTCGCTTAGGGGAAACACTGAAGCTTTCTTT. The encoded protein is CASSSFSLRGNTEAFF.

V is TRBV11-3 and J is TRBJ2-4, with a tentative D call TRBD1 (6 bases). This CDR3 is built from 14 residues. The germline V gene encodes CDR1 SGHNT and CDR2 YENEEA. The V and J ends lost 4 bases and 8 bases respectively, with 15 bases between them. Written as DNA, the CDR3 is TGTGCCAGCAGCTCCCCAGACAGGCGAGACATTCAGTACTTC. Its translation is CASSSPDRRDIQYF.

The rearrangement uses TRBV18 and TRBJ2-3; TRBD1 matches at 7 bases. Losses at the gene ends were 3 bases for V and 0 bases for J; bases not matched to a gene: 12. The CDR3 is 18 residues long. Germline CDR1 KGHSH, CDR2 LQKENI. The chain's CDR3 is CASSPPVWTGLSTDTQYF. The CDR3 nucleotides are TGTGCCAGCTCACCCCCCGTTTGGACAGGATTAAGCACAGATACGCAGTATTTT.